The next 15 T cell receptor beta chains were all read from a single sample in a study of cytomegalovirus exposure and HLA in healthy donors (dated by TCRdb to the late 2010s). The library came from the immunoSEQ multiplex PCR assay. The multiplex PCR relied on a mix of 60 forward primers for TCR Vbeta segments and 13 reverse primers for TCR Jbeta segments. TCRdb mirrors the immuneACCESS table, restricted to in-frame sequences. Some clones are absent from its copies; in checked studies, under half trace to an unresolved V gene, and the reason for the others is unknown. This sample lists around 100,000 clones; over 50% were detected once. The biggest ten clones account for 3.9% of the sample. The sample taken for sequencing was PBMCs. The source is a young man in good health and CMV-seronegative.

The chain recombines TRBV28 with TRBJ2-5, with a tentative D call TRBD1 (5 bases). The J call could be wrong; TRBJ2-7 is a better fit for the DNA end. The CDR3 consists of 13 residues. Per the germline V gene, CDR1 is MDHEN and CDR2 is SYDVKM. CDR3 in DNA: TGTGCCAGCAAAGAAGGGGCCCCCTACGAGCAGTACTTC. This codes for CASKEGAPYEQYF.

The V call is TRBV12-5, the J call TRBJ1-2; 11 bases agree with TRBD1. V shed 3 bases and J 8 bases; nucleotides not matched to a gene: 5. Germline CDR1 reads LGHNT; CDR2 reads FRNRAP. The CDR3 is 14 amino acids. The CDR3 reads CASGFAGQGVGYTF. CDR3 bases: TGTGCTAGTGGTTTTGCGGGACAGGGGGTAGGCTACACCTTC.

J is TRBJ2-3 and V is TRBV6-6; D unresolved. Germline V gives CDR1 MNHNY, CDR2 SVGAGI (reference sequence). The length of the CDR3 is 13 residues. V lost 0 bases, J lost 4 bases, and 5 bases lay in between. The CDR3 nucleotides read TGTGCCAGCAGTTACTCGGCAGCAGATACGCAGTATTTT. This encodes CASSYSAADTQYF.

The chain recombines TRBV18 with TRBJ1-4, with D unclear. Germline values: CDR1 KGHSH, CDR2 LQKENI. V shed 6 bases and J shed 8 bases, with 16 bases lying between them. The CDR3 has 14 residues. This CDR3 reads CASSSLKLGEKLFF. CDR3 DNA: TGTGCCAGCTCGTCCCTGAAGCTAGGAGAAAAACTGTTTTTT.

J is TRBJ2-5 and V is TRBV20-1; D gene unclear. The CDR3 contains 11 residues. The V gene lost 5 bases and the J gene lost 1 base, with 5 bases spanning the gap. Germline CDR1 is DFQATT and CDR2 is SNEGSKA (reference sequence). CDR3 sequence: CSALIQETQYF. The CDR3 nucleotides read TGCAGTGCTCTAATCCAAGAGACCCAGTACTTC.

This clone has more than one count but fewer than ten. This rearrangement joins TRBV6-1 to TRBJ2-7; 10 bases agree with TRBD2. The CDR3 covers 19 residues. CDR1 is MNHNS and CDR2 is SASEGT in the germline V gene. V dropped 3 bases and J dropped 2; count of bases not matched to a gene: 16. The CDR3 DNA reads as TGTGCCAGCAGTGACAGGGGGCGTCTAGCGGGAGTCTCCACCTACGAGCAGTACTTC. Translating gives CASSDRGRLAGVSTYEQYF.

This clone showed up just a few times. The rearrangement uses TRBV5-4 and TRBJ1-2; 7 nucleotides align to TRBD1. CDR1 SGHNT and CDR2 YYREEE come from the germline V gene (reference sequence). The length of the CDR3 is 12 residues. V trimming: 2 bases; J trimming: 8 bases; junction bases outside the gene matches: 3. CDR3 in DNA: TGTGCCAGCAGCTTTCCAGGGGGGGGCTACACCTTC. It yields the protein CASSFPGGGYTF.

The table lists this clone with a count of one. This chain connects TRBV7-3 to TRBJ2-2; D possibly corresponds to TRBD1 (6 bases). Germline V gene sequence: CDR1 SGHTA, CDR2 FQGTGA. The CDR3 loop spans 15 amino acids. V shed 4 bases and J shed 5 bases, with 14 bases lying between them. The CDR3 nucleotides are TGTGCCAGCAGCTCAAAAGGGGGAGCAACCGGGGAGCTGTTTTTT. It encodes CASSSKGGATGELFF.

The V gene is TRBV7-2, the J gene TRBJ2-7, with unresolved D. The CDR3 runs to 12 residues. The V and J ends lost 2 bases and 2 bases respectively, with 4 bases between them. Per germline, CDR1 SGHTA and CDR2 FQGNSA. The CDR3 region is CASSLQTYEQYF. As DNA, the CDR3 is TGTGCCAGCAGCTTACAGACCTACGAGCAGTACTTC.

This rearrangement joins TRBV7-9 to TRBJ2-7, with D unclear. The CDR3 extends over 12 amino acids. The germline V and J ends were trimmed by 1 base and 5 bases, with 6 bases remaining between them. Germline-derived CDR1 and CDR2 are SEHNR and FQNEAQ (reference sequence). The CDR3 loop reads CASSLESNEQYF. The CDR3 DNA sequence: TGTGCCAGCAGCTTAGAATCAAACGAGCAGTACTTC.

This clone appeared a few times. The V gene is TRBV7-9, the J gene TRBJ2-2; 11 bases match TRBD2. Germline CDR1 and CDR2: SEHNR and FQNEAQ (reference sequence). The CDR3 contains 17 residues. The ends lost 0 bases at V and 7 bases at J; junction bases unmatched: 7. The CDR3 sequence: CASSLAGLAESIGELFF. DNA for the CDR3: TGTGCCAGCAGCTTAGCGGGACTAGCGGAGAGCATCGGGGAGCTGTTTTTT. The full variable domain, completed using reference TRBV7-9 and TRBJ2-2, is DTGVSQNPRHKITKRGQNVTFRCDPISEHNRLYWYRQTLGQGPEFLTYFQNEAQLEKSRLLSDRFSAERPKGSFSTLEIQRTEQGDSAMYLCASSLAGLAESIGELFFGEGSRLTVL.

The CDR3 protein is CASSPGQSYGELFF. The CDR3 DNA reads TGTGCCAGCAGCCCGGGACAGAGCTACGGGGAGCTGTTTTTT. The chain has TRBV7-9 and TRBJ2-2; TRBD1 aligns across 7 bases. This CDR3 spans 14 amino acids. V lost 5 bases, J lost 7 bases, and 7 bases stayed unmatched. Germline V gene sequence: CDR1 SEHNR, CDR2 FQNEAQ (reference sequence).

To note about this clone: Germline is not matched at one junction end, which may reflect a read error. This chain uses TRBV7-9 with TRBJ2-7; TRBD2 might be the D (6 bases). This CDR3 has 13 amino acids. Germline assignment: CDR1 SEHNR and CDR2 FQNEAQ (reference sequence). In DNA form, the CDR3 reads TGTTCCAGCAGCTTAGTCGGGGGACCCGAGCAGTACTTC. This gives the protein CSSSLVGGPEQYF.

The chain recombines TRBV28 with TRBJ2-7, with D hard to call. CDR1 is MDHEN, CDR2 SYDVKM, per germline. The CDR3 spans 13 residues. Between the trimmed V and J ends, which lost 6 bases and 3 bases, there was a span of 12 bases. The DNA for the CDR3 is TGTGCCAGCAGCCTATTTTCCGGCTACGAGCAGTACTTC. Encoded protein: CASSLFSGYEQYF.

This clone came up once. V gene TRBV4-1 combines with J gene TRBJ2-2, with 8 bases that match TRBD1. This CDR3 has 17 amino acids. Germline V gives CDR1 MGHRA, CDR2 YSYEKL. The V gene end was trimmed by 2 bases and the J gene end by 6 bases; junction bases not matched to a gene: 11. CDR3 loop: CASSQWVGQGFAGELFF. CDR3 bases: TGCGCCAGCAGCCAATGGGTTGGACAGGGTTTCGCCGGGGAGCTGTTTTTT.